Listed below are T cell receptor beta chains from one sample, sequenced in a study of blood T cells in healthy people across ages. TCRdb independently ran MiXCR on the 5' RACE reads; one entry per CDR3 protein. In the table there are about 1 million distinct CDR3 sequences, over 35% of which are singletons. Sequenced sample: blood. The origin of the receptors is a woman aged 55-69 years in good health. CDR3s include the opening cysteine and the closing phenylalanine or tryptophan. A D gene is named only where the DNA matches it firmly. The size of a clone is reported for some rows only, either as once, few or many, or as a class for expanded clones.

j_call,v_call,d_call,clone_size,cdr3_length,cdr3_aa,cdr3_nt
TRBJ1-2,TRBV30,TRBD1,few,14,CAWSMGQTNSEYTF,TGTGCCTGGAGCATGGGACAGACTAACTCGGAATACACCTTC
TRBJ1-2,TRBV7-6,NA,NA,15,CASSSQIGANYGYTF,TGTGCCAGCAGCAGTCAGATAGGCGCTAACTATGGCTACACCTTC
TRBJ2-7,TRBV3-1,NA,many,14,CASSQEGWPNEQYF,TGTGCCAGCAGCCAAGAGGGCTGGCCTAACGAGCAGTACTTC
TRBJ2-5,TRBV2,NA,NA,13,CASSPSLWETQYF,TGTGCCAGCAGCCCCTCCTTGTGGGAGACCCAGTACTTC
TRBJ2-4,TRBV30,NA,NA,16,CAWSAAGASAKSIQYF,TGTGCCTGGAGTGCGGCAGGGGCTTCAGCCAAAAGCATTCAGTACTTC
TRBJ2-7,TRBV9,TRBD2,few,14,CASSVGSGSYEQYF,TGTGCCAGCAGCGTAGGTAGCGGGTCCTACGAGCAGTACTTC
TRBJ2-1,TRBV29-1,NA,NA,13,CSSSGQTYNEQFF,TGCAGCTCTTCGGGGCAGACCTATAATGAGCAGTTCTTC
TRBJ2-7,TRBV7-6,NA,few,14,CASSLSDLAYEQYF,TGTGCCAGCAGCCTATCGGACTTAGCCTACGAGCAGTACTTC
TRBJ2-2,TRBV29-1,NA,few,15,CSVSLSGTATEELFF,TGCAGCGTCTCCTTATCCGGGACCGCTACGGAGGAGCTGTTTTTT
TRBJ2-2,TRBV12-3/TRBV12-4,NA,NA,15,CATTVSRTNTGELFF,TGTGCCACGACAGTCAGCCGGACTAACACCGGGGAGCTGTTTTTT
TRBJ1-5,TRBV6-6,TRBD1,few,15,CASSYQQGGGQPQHF,TGTGCCAGCAGTTACCAACAGGGGGGCGGTCAGCCCCAGCATTTT
TRBJ2-5,TRBV7-6,NA,NA,16,CASSLGTGSGGETQYF,TGTGCCAGCAGCTTAGGTACCGGGAGCGGCGGAGAGACCCAGTACTTC
TRBJ2-7,TRBV6-1,NA,NA,12,CASGPWGYEQYF,TGTGCCAGCGGTCCATGGGGATACGAGCAGTACTTC
TRBJ2-7,TRBV27,NA,few,14,CASSLNGPAYEQYF,TGTGCCAGCAGTTTAAATGGGCCCGCGTACGAGCAGTACTTC
TRBJ2-5,TRBV4-3,NA,NA,15,CASSQTIRGEETQYF,TGCGCCAGCAGCCAAACAATCAGGGGAGAAGAGACCCAGTACTTC
TRBJ2-6,TRBV6-2/TRBV6-3,NA,NA,16,CASTRTVNSGANVLTF,TGTGCCAGCACGAGGACGGTCAACTCTGGGGCCAACGTCCTGACTTTC
TRBJ1-2,TRBV15,NA,few,16,CATSRDLDQRLYGYTF,TGTGCCACCAGCAGAGATCTGGACCAGCGTTTATATGGCTACACCTTC
TRBJ2-7,TRBV9,NA,few,15,CASSSTGLLGGEQYF,TGTGCCAGCAGCTCCACGGGCCTCCTGGGCGGCGAGCAGTACTTC
TRBJ2-5,TRBV29-1,TRBD1,NA,16,CSVGGIRGQGGETQYF,TGCAGCGTTGGGGGGATCCGGGGACAGGGCGGAGAGACCCAGTACTTC
TRBJ2-4,TRBV6-2/TRBV6-3,NA,NA,14,CASRWGPGKNIQYF,TGTGCCAGCAGATGGGGACCCGGAAAAAACATTCAGTACTTC
TRBJ2-3,TRBV10-3,TRBD2,NA,14,CATGREGGTDTQYF,TGTGCCACGGGCCGGGAGGGGGGCACAGATACGCAGTATTTT
TRBJ2-3,TRBV7-3,TRBD1,few,14,CASSWTGATDTQYF,TGTGCCAGCAGCTGGACAGGGGCCACAGATACGCAGTATTTT
TRBJ1-2,TRBV2,NA,NA,14,CASSGARTFSGYTF,TGTGCCAGCAGTGGAGCGCGTACCTTCTCAGGCTACACCTTC
TRBJ2-7,TRBV7-9,TRBD1,NA,15,CASSLGDRGQYEQYF,TGTGCCAGCAGCTTAGGGGACAGGGGGCAGTACGAGCAGTACTTC
TRBJ2-7,TRBV20-1,TRBD1,NA,15,CSARVWTGGPYEQYF,TGCAGTGCTAGAGTATGGACAGGGGGCCCCTACGAGCAGTACTTC
TRBJ1-2,TRBV5-6,TRBD1,NA,13,CASSFGTGDRYTF,TGTGCCAGCAGCTTTGGGACAGGGGATCGCTACACCTTC